Shown below are 27 T cell receptor beta chains from a single sample sequenced in a study of blood T cell repertoires in COVID-19. Repertoires were generated with immunoSEQ multiplex PCR, while TCRdb's copy carries only in-frame clones and drops some. The profile covers more than 300,000 clones, with roughly 88% appearing a single time and approximately 1.6% taken by the ten largest. Sequencing was performed on peripheral blood. The receptors were sampled from a woman aged 25 to 39 with COVID-19, enrolled during active disease.

V is TRBV4-1 and J is TRBJ2-3; D perhaps matches TRBD1 (6 bases). V lost 4 bases and J lost 3, with 14 bases in between. The germline V gene has CDR1 MGHRA and CDR2 YSYEKL. This CDR3 contains 15 residues. The DNA for the CDR3 is TGCGCCAGCAGCCTGGGACACCGTCCAACAGATACGCAGTATTTT. Translated: CASSLGHRPTDTQYF.

J is TRBJ2-1 and V is TRBV7-2; 9 bases fit TRBD2. The CDR3 spans 14 residues. Germline V lookup: CDR1 SGHTA, CDR2 FQGNSA. Trimming took 5 bases from V and 7 from J; bases not matched to a gene: 6. The DNA of the CDR3 is TGTGCCAGCAGCCGCGGGGGGGTCACGAATGAGCAGTTCTTC. As protein: CASSRGGVTNEQFF.

This clone was observed once. This chain links TRBV5-1 with TRBJ2-5, with D tentatively TRBD2 (6 bases). This CDR3 region has 13 residues. Germline V gene data show CDR1 as SGHRS and CDR2 as YFSETQ. Trimming took 4 bases from V and 5 from J, leaving 12 bases between them. In DNA, the CDR3 is TGCGCCAGCAGCCCGGGACTCAGGGAGACCCAGTACTTC. Translating gives CASSPGLRETQYF. The full variable domain, with the rest looked up from reference TRBV5-1 and TRBJ2-5, is KAGVTQTPRYLIKTRGQQVTLSCSPISGHRSVSWYQQTPGQGLQFLFEYFSETQRNKGNFPGRFSGRQFSNSRSEMNVSTLELGDSALYLCASSPGLRETQYFGPGTRLLVL.

The chain couples TRBV18 to TRBJ2-7; D possibly corresponds to TRBD1 (5 bases). Germline-derived CDR1 and CDR2 are KGHSH and LQKENI. Trimming cost V 3 bases and J 4 bases, with 10 bases left between them. This CDR3 spans 13 amino acids. Here the CDR3 reads CASSPGAQYEQYV. In DNA, the CDR3 is TGTGCCAGCTCACCTGGGGCCCAATACGAGCAGTACGTC.

The rearrangement links TRBV9 to TRBJ1-6; tentative D call: TRBD1 (6 bases). The CDR3 is made up of 14 amino acids. Trimming pared 3 bases from V and 7 bases from J, leaving 11 bases between. The germline V gene has CDR1 SGDLS and CDR2 YYNGEE. The CDR3 DNA sequence: TGTGCCAGCAGCGCCCGACAGGAGAATTCACCCCTCCACTTT. Translated, it gives CASSARQENSPLHF. Using reference TRBV9 and TRBJ1-6 for the parts outside the CDR3, the full variable domain is DSGVTQTPKHLITATGQRVTLRCSPRSGDLSVYWYQQSLDQGLQFLIQYYNGEERAKGNILERFSAQQFPDLHSELNLSSLELGDSALYFCASSARQENSPLHFGNGTRLTVT.

V usage is TRBV5-1 and J usage is TRBJ1-2, with 10 bases matching TRBD1. CDR1 SGHRS and CDR2 YFSETQ come from the germline V gene. CDR3 length: 15 amino acids. The V gene end was trimmed by 3 bases and the J gene end by 5 bases; junction bases not matched to a gene: 7. This CDR3 reads CASSYYRDRGYGYTF. CDR3 nucleotides: TGCGCCAGCAGCTACTACCGGGACAGGGGTTATGGCTACACCTTC.

The J gene is TRBJ2-1, the V gene TRBV18; 10 bases map to TRBD2. The CDR3 is 16 residues long. V shed 6 bases and J 2 bases; nucleotides not matched to a gene: 7. Per the germline V gene, CDR1 is KGHSH and CDR2 is LQKENI. The CDR3 region is CASSPSGGATYNEQFF. For the CDR3, the DNA is TGTGCCAGCTCGCCGAGCGGGGGGGCCACCTACAATGAGCAGTTCTTC.

The rearrangement joins TRBV5-1 to TRBJ2-2; D may be TRBD1 (6 bases). V was trimmed by 1 base and J by 5 bases, leaving 12 bases between them. This CDR3 region has 15 residues. CDR1 and CDR2 (germline): SGHRS, YFSETQ. The CDR3 DNA reads as TGCGCCAGCAGCTTGCAGCCAGGGGTTACCGGGGAGCTGTTTTTT. It specifies CASSLQPGVTGELFF.

The chain carries TRBV28 and TRBJ2-5, with D perhaps TRBD1 (6 bases). The ends were cut back, 5 bases at V and 7 bases at J, with 20 bases in the middle. CDR1 is MDHEN and CDR2 is SYDVKM in the germline V gene. CDR3 length equals 15 residues. Here the CDR3 DNA reads TGTGCCAGCAGTGAACTCCGCCCCGGGACAACGACCCAGTACTTC. Encoded protein: CASSELRPGTTTQYF. Together with reference TRBV28 and TRBJ2-5, the CDR3 gives the full variable domain: DVKVTQSSRYLVKRTGEKVFLECVQDMDHENMFWYRQDPGLGLRLIYFSYDVKMKEKGDIPEGYSVSREKKERFSLILESASTNQTSMYLCASSELRPGTTTQYFGPGTRLLVL.

This clone has just a few counts. V gene TRBV6-1 combines with J gene TRBJ1-2, with 9 bases aligning to TRBD1. Trimming at V came to 2 bases and at J to 4 bases, leaving 5 bases not matched to a gene. CDR3 length: 15 residues. The germline V gene has CDR1 MNHNS and CDR2 SASEGT. The CDR3 DNA sequence: TGTGCCAGCAGTGAACCCGGACAGGGGAGCTATGGCTACACCTTC. Translation: CASSEPGQGSYGYTF.

Of note for this clone: The identical CDR3 is also encoded by other nucleotide sequences in the sample. V gene TRBV9 combines with J gene TRBJ1-2, with D unresolved. The length of the CDR3 is 12 residues. Trimming took off 4 bases at V and 1 base at J, with 5 bases between the two ends. Germline assignment: CDR1 SGDLS and CDR2 YYNGEE. This CDR3 is CASSRDNYGYTF. The CDR3 region has the DNA TGTGCCAGCAGCCGGGATAACTATGGCTACACCTTC.

The rearrangement links TRBV7-8 to TRBJ1-2; possibly TRBD1 for D (5 bases). Trimming stripped 2 bases from V and 1 base from J, with 11 bases between. Germline V lookup: CDR1 SGHVS, CDR2 FQNEAQ. CDR3 length equals 15 residues. The CDR3 DNA follows: TGTGCCAGCAGCTTACGCCGGACACTTAACTATGGCTACACCTTC. This encodes CASSLRRTLNYGYTF.

This clone was observed a handful of times. The chain carries TRBV10-2 and TRBJ2-1; TRBD2 matches 9 bases. This CDR3 spans 15 amino acids. Looked up from germline, CDR1 is WSHSY and CDR2 is SAAADI. V trimming: 7 bases; J trimming: 4 bases; junction bases outside the gene matches: 8. CDR3 sequence reads: CASKDVAGEYNEQFF. CDR3 DNA: TGCGCCAGCAAAGATGTAGCGGGGGAATACAATGAGCAGTTCTTC.

This chain joins TRBV2 and TRBJ1-5; D may be TRBD1 (5 bases). The CDR3 totals 14 residues. V was cut by 6 bases and J by 3 bases, with 12 bases left in between. Germline assignment: CDR1 SNHLY and CDR2 FYNNEI. The CDR3 region has the DNA TGTGCCAGCAGGTTACAGGTTAACAATCAGCCCCAGCATTTT. It codes for CASRLQVNNQPQHF.

V is TRBV25-1 and J is TRBJ2-2; 8 bases match TRBD1. The V gene end was trimmed by 3 bases and the J gene end by 7 bases; junction bases not matched to a gene: 10. The CDR3 runs 16 residues. CDR1 is MGHDK and CDR2 is SYGVNS in the germline V gene. The CDR3 DNA reads TGTGCCAGCAGTGACATGACGGCAGGGGGCCACGGGGAGCTGTTTTTT. Protein: CASSDMTAGGHGELFF.

The chain employs TRBV3-1 (or the pseudogene TRBV3-2) and TRBJ1-2; D is undetermined. Per germline, CDR1 LGHDT and CDR2 YNNKEL (reference sequence). There are 12 residues in the CDR3. Trimming cost V 4 bases and J 2 bases, with 5 bases left between them. This CDR3 reads CASSLQNYGYTF. The CDR3 bases are TGTGCCAGCAGCCTCCAGAACTATGGCTACACCTTC.

The V call is TRBV6-6, the J call TRBJ1-5, with D maybe TRBD1 (6 bases). The CDR3 sequence is 14 residues long. From germline, CDR1 is MNHNY and CDR2 SVGAGI (reference sequence). V gave up 2 bases and J gave up 7 bases, with 12 bases separating them. CDR3 amino acids: CASSYIQGNQPQHF. The CDR3 nucleotides are TGTGCCAGCAGTTACATTCAGGGGAACCAGCCCCAGCATTTT.

The V gene is TRBV4-1, the J gene TRBJ1-2, with a tentative D call TRBD1 (5 bases). Trimming took 1 base from V and 7 from J, leaving 13 bases between them. This CDR3 has 14 residues. Germline V CDR1 and CDR2: MGHRA, YSYEKL. This CDR3 is CASSQARAVGGYTF. The CDR3 DNA sequence: TGCGCCAGCAGCCAAGCCAGGGCAGTTGGTGGCTACACCTTC.

Remarks on this clone: The same CDR3 arises from other DNA sequences in this sample as well. J is TRBJ2-7 and V is TRBV11-3; 9 bases line up with TRBD2. V shed 3 bases, J shed 1 base, and the junction held 4 bases outside the gene matches. CDR3 size: 15 residues. Germline CDR1 SGHNT, CDR2 YENEEA. The CDR3 bases are TGTGCCAGCAGCTTTAGCGGGGGCCCTTCCTACGAGCAGTACTTC. Protein: CASSFSGGPSYEQYF.

This clone showed up just once. The rearrangement links TRBV28 to TRBJ1-2; D is possibly TRBD1 (6 bases). The CDR3 totals 16 residues. CDR1 and CDR2 from the germline V gene are MDHEN and SYDVKM. V was cut by 5 bases and J by 1 base, with 17 bases left in between. The CDR3 loop reads CASSQPPGHFNYGYTF. The DNA of the CDR3 is TGTGCCAGCAGTCAACCTCCGGGACACTTTAACTATGGCTACACCTTC.

This clone was recorded only once. The chain combines TRBV28 with TRBJ2-1, with 7 bases aligning to TRBD1. V was pared by 3 bases and J by 9 bases, with 8 bases of the junction left unmatched. The CDR3 runs to 14 residues. The germline V gene has CDR1 MDHEN and CDR2 SYDVKM. The CDR3 sequence: CASSFLTGMGEQFF. DNA of the CDR3: TGTGCCAGCAGTTTCCTGACAGGGATGGGTGAGCAGTTCTTC.

The chain joins TRBV6-5 to TRBJ2-1; D perhaps matches TRBD1 (6 bases). This CDR3 is built from 12 residues. Per the germline V gene, CDR1 is MNHEY and CDR2 is SVGAGI. The ends were cut back, 6 bases at V and 10 bases at J, with 13 bases in the middle. CDR3 nucleotide sequence: TGTGCCAGCAGATCGGGGACACCCGAGCAGTTCTTC. It codes for CASRSGTPEQFF.

CDR3 nucleotides: TGTGCCAGCAGCTCTAGCGGGGGTTGGGGCCAAGAGACCCAGTACTTC. Amino acid sequence: CASSSSGGWGQETQYF. The chain carries TRBV5-4 and TRBJ2-5; 10 bases align to TRBD2. From germline, CDR1 is SGHNT and CDR2 YYREEE (reference sequence). This CDR3 region has 16 residues. J was trimmed by 1 base and V by 3 bases; bases with no gene match: 6.

This chain uses TRBV9 with TRBJ2-4, with TRBD2 matching 10 bases. This CDR3 region has 17 residues. J lost 7 bases, V lost 2 bases, and 12 bases had no gene match. The germline CDR1 and CDR2 sequences are SGDLS and YYNGEE. This chain's CDR3 is CASSVGGKTSGLNIQYF. Here the CDR3 DNA reads TGTGCCAGCAGCGTGGGGGGTAAGACTAGCGGGTTGAACATTCAGTACTTC.

The chain carries TRBV4-2 and TRBJ2-1, with 8 bases that match TRBD2. This CDR3 is 16 amino acids long. V was pared by 0 bases and J by 7 bases, with 8 bases of the junction left unmatched. Germline V gene data show CDR1 as LGHNA and CDR2 as YNFKEQ. CDR3 nucleotides: TGTGCCAGCAGCCAAGATTTTGCGGGGGGAGGGAATGAGCAGTTCTTC. Protein sequence: CASSQDFAGGGNEQFF.

The chain combines TRBV2 with TRBJ1-2, with unresolved D. The germline V and J ends were trimmed by 2 bases and 4 bases, with 8 bases remaining between them. Germline-derived CDR1 and CDR2 are SNHLY and FYNNEI. The CDR3 runs 13 residues. The CDR3 loop reads CASSESGIYGYTF. The CDR3, as DNA: TGTGCCAGCAGTGAATCCGGGATCTATGGCTACACCTTC.

CDR3 nucleotides: TGCGCCAGCTCCCGATCTACAGGGGCGGACATTCAGTACTTC. Amino acids: CASSRSTGADIQYF. J is TRBJ2-4 and V is TRBV5-1, with 7 bases aligning to TRBD1. The V and J ends lost 7 bases and 8 bases, in that order; junction bases with no gene match: 12. Germline loops: CDR1 SGHRS, CDR2 YFSETQ. The CDR3 covers 14 residues.